These T cell receptor beta chains were read from a single sample in a study of PD-1 and CTLA-4 blockade in melanoma. TCRdb keeps only in-frame clones here, not all; method: immunoSEQ multiplex PCR. This table holds 20,000 to 25,000 clones, around 88% found once. Sequencing was performed on CD8+ T cells from peripheral blood, taken before anti-PD-1 treatment. All receptors derive from a human donor with melanoma. CDR3s include the opening cysteine and the closing phenylalanine or tryptophan. The D gene is left open where the match is weak. Some rows mark clone size as missing; the rest say once, few, many or name a class of expanded clone.

length | size | J | D | V | DNA | CDR3
13 | once | TRBJ2-4 | - | TRBV9 | TGTGCCAGCAGCGAGGACACTAGGAACATTCAGTACTTC | CASSEDTRNIQYF
16 | - | TRBJ2-1 | TRBD2 | TRBV5-1 | TGCGCCAGCAGCGCCTCACTAGCGGGGGCTTACAATGAGCAGTTCTTC | CASSASLAGAYNEQFF
14 | - | TRBJ1-2 | - | TRBV7-9 | TGTGCCAGCAGCATAGGGAGTGTTAACTATGGCTACACCTTC | CASSIGSVNYGYTF
14 | - | TRBJ1-2 | - | TRBV24-1 | TGTGCCACCAGTTTGGGACCGGGTAACTATGGCTACACCTTC | CATSLGPGNYGYTF
13 | - | TRBJ1-1 | - | TRBV13 | TGTGCCAGCAGCTTAGGGGTCGACACTGAAGCTTTCTTT | CASSLGVDTEAFF
12 | - | TRBJ2-7 | - | TRBV10-3 | TGTGCCATCAGCAACCCACCGTACGAGCAGTACTTC | CAISNPPYEQYF
11 | - | TRBJ2-1 | - | TRBV12-3/TRBV12-4 | TGTGCCATCAACGCCCTGGGGAGGCAGTTCTTC | CAINALGRQFF
16 | - | TRBJ2-2 | - | TRBV10-1 | TGCGCCAGCAGTGTCATGGCGGGGCCCAACACCGGGGAGCTGTTTTTT | CASSVMAGPNTGELFF
15 | - | TRBJ2-2 | TRBD2 | TRBV5-4 | TGTGCCAGCAGGTCTAGCGGGGGGAACACCGGGGAGCTGTTTTTT | CASRSSGGNTGELFF
17 | - | TRBJ1-5 | TRBD1 | TRBV4-1 | TGCGCCAGCAGCCGGCGAGCAGGGGGCGGAACCGGTCAGCCCCAGCATTTT | CASSRRAGGGTGQPQHF